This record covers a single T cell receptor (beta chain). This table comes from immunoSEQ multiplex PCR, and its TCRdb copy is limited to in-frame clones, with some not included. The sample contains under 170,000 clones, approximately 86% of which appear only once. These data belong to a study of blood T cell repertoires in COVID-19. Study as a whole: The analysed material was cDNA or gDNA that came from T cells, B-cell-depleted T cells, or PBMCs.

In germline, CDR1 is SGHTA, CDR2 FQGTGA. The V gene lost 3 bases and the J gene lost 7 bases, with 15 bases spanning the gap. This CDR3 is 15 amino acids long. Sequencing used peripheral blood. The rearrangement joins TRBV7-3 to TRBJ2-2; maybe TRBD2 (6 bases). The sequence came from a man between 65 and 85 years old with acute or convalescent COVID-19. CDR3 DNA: TGTGCCAGCAGCTTGGGCCAGGCGGGACTCGGGGAGCTGTTTTTT. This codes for CASSLGQAGLGELFF. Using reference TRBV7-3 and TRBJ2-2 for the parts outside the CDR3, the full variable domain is GAGVSQTPSNKVTEKGKYVELRCDPISGHTALYWYRQSLGQGPEFLIYFQGTGAADDSGLPNDRFFAVRPEGSVSTLKIQRTERGDSAVYLCASSLGQAGLGELFFGEGSRLTVL.